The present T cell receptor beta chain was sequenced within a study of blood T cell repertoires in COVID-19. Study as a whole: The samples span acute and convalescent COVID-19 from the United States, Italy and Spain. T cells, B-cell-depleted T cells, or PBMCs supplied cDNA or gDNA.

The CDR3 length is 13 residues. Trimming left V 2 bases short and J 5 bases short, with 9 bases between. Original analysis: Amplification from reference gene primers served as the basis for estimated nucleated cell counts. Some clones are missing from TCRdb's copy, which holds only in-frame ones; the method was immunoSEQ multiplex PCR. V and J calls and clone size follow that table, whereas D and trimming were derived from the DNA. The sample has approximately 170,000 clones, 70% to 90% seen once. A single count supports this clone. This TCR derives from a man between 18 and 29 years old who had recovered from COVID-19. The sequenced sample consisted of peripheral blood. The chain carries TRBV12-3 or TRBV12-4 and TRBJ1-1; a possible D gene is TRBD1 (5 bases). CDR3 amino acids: CASSLRGSTEAFF. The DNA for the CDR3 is TGTGCCAGCAGTTTAAGGGGTTCGACTGAAGCTTTCTTT.